The clone carrying this T cell receptor (beta chain) was counted a few times. This sample was taken from a study of blood T cell repertoires in COVID-19. In the study overall: COVID-19 samples from acute and convalescent phases originated in the United States, Italy and Spain. T cells, B-cell-depleted T cells, or PBMCs provided the cDNA or gDNA that served as material.

Original methodology: Reference gene primer amplification gave estimated nucleated cell counts. Sequencing used immunoSEQ multiplex PCR; TCRdb keeps in-frame clones, though not all of them. Clonal size and the V and J genes are those of that table, whereas D and trimming came from the DNA. This sample yields fewer than 130,000 clones, of which approximately 62% are seen a single time; about 6% belongs to the top ten. The receptor was derived from a man at least 80 years old with acute or convalescent COVID-19. The specimen sequenced was peripheral blood.

CDR3 in DNA: TGTGCCAGCACCGGCGGCGGTGGCTATGGCTACACCTTC. This sequence encodes CASTGGGGYGYTF. The V and J genes are TRBV12-3 or TRBV12-4 and TRBJ1-2, with D unclear. V lost 7 bases, J lost 4 bases, and 13 bases lay in between. The CDR3 covers 13 residues.